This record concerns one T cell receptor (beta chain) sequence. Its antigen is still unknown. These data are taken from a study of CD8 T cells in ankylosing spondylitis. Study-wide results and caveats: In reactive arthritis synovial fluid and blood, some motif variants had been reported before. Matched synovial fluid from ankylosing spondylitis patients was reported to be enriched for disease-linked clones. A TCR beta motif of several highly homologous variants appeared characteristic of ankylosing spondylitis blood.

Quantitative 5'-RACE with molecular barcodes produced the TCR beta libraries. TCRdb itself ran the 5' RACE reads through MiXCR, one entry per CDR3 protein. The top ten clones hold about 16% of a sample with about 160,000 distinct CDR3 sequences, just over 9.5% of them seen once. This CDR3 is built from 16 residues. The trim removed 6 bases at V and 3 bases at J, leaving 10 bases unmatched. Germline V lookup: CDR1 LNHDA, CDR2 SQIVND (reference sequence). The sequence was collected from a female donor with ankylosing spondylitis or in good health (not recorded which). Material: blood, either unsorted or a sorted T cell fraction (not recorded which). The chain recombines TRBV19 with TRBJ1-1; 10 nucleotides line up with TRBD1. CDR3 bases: TGTGCCAGTAGCCTGGGACAGGGGTTTGGGGACACTGAAGCTTTCTTT. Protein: CASSLGQGFGDTEAFF.